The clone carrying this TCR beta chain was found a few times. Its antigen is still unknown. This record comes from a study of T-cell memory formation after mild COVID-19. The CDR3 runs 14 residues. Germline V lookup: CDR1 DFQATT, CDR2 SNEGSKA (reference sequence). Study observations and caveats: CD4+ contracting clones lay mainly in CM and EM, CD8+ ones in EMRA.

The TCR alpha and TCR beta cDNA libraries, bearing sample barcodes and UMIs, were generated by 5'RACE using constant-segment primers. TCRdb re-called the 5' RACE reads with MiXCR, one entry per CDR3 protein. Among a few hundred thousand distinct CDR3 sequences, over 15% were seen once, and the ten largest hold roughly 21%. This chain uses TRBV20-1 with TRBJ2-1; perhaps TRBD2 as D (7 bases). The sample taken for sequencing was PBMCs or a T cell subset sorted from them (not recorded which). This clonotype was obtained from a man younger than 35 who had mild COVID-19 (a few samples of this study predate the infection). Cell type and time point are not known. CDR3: CIYQEGGHSGEQFF. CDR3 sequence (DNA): TGCATCTACCAAGAGGGGGGGCACTCGGGTGAGCAGTTCTTC.